The 18 T cell receptor beta chains presented below share a single source sample, sequenced in a study of regulatory T cells in long-lasting Graves disease. Time point indicated: persistent/refractory GD, antithyroid drugs over 5 years with positive TRAb. Scientists built the TCR library using RNA that was extracted from PBMCs. The authors built TCR beta libraries using iRepertoire HTBI primers and Arm-PCR of CDR3 regions. From the multiplex PCR reads, TCRdb called clonotypes with MiXCR, one entry per CDR3 protein. Seen here are more than 300,000 distinct CDR3 sequences, approximately 25% observed once, and the top ten hold around 30%. This material consisted of peripheral blood mononuclear cells (PBMCs), taken when the disease was refractory, from a patient treated with antithyroid drugs. The receptors here all came from a middle-aged woman with Graves disease.

The rearrangement links TRBV18 to TRBJ2-5; D possibly corresponds to TRBD1 (6 bases). The CDR3 length is 14 residues. The germline V gene encodes CDR1 KGHSH and CDR2 LQKENI. Deletions cut 3 bases from V and 3 bases from J, with 11 bases between. In nucleotides, the CDR3 is TGTGCCAGCTCACCTTCCGGACAGAAAGAGACCCAGTACTTC. Amino acids: CASSPSGQKETQYF.

On this clonotype itself: Since a much larger clone is just one base distant, this may be a read error. CDR3 sequence (DNA): TGCGCCAGCAGCTGGCCCGGGACAGGGAGCGGAGAGCAGTACTTC. The encoded protein is CASSWPGTGSGEQYF. The gene calls are TRBV5-1 and TRBJ2-7, with 9 positions matching TRBD1. CDR3 length: 15 amino acids. Germline V gives CDR1 SGHRS, CDR2 YFSETQ. V dropped 3 bases and J dropped 7; count of bases not matched to a gene: 11.

The chain links TRBV29-1 to TRBJ2-7; 7 nucleotides line up with TRBD1. The ends lost 3 bases at V and 6 bases at J; junction bases unmatched: 8. This CDR3 contains 13 residues. In germline, CDR1 is SQVTM, CDR2 ANQGSEA. CDR3 coding DNA: TGCAGCGTTGACTGGGACAGTGGTGGCGAGCAGTACTTC. Its protein is CSVDWDSGGEQYF.

Of note for this clonotype: A junction end diverges from the germline sequence, so it may reflect a read error. This chain links TRBV5-4 with TRBJ2-5, with TRBD2 matching 7 bases. CDR1 is SGHNT and CDR2 is YYREEE in the germline V gene (reference sequence). The CDR3 is made up of 15 amino acids. CDR3 sequence: CVSRHTGTKQETQYF. CDR3 sequence (DNA): TGTGTCAGCAGACACACCGGGACTAAGCAAGAGACCCAGTACTTC.

V is TRBV7-9 and J is TRBJ2-1, with D tentatively TRBD2 (6 bases). Trimming took off 2 bases at V and 9 bases at J, with 14 bases between the two ends. The CDR3 totals 14 residues. Germline values: CDR1 SEHNR, CDR2 FQNEAQ (reference sequence). The CDR3 protein is CASSLNGEVIEQFF. CDR3 coding DNA: TGTGCCAGCAGCTTAAATGGGGAGGTGATTGAGCAGTTCTTC.

Note on this clonotype: With a much larger clone just one base away, this may be a read error. The gene calls are TRBV3-1 and TRBJ2-5; D ambiguous. The CDR3 has 14 amino acids. The germline CDR1 and CDR2 sequences are LGHDT and YNNKEL (reference sequence). The CDR3 loop is CASSQDLAGETRYF. In DNA form, the CDR3 reads TGTGCCAGCAGCCAAGATTTGGCAGGAGAGACCCGGTACTTC.

This clonotype has a count of ten or more. The V call is TRBV12-3 or TRBV12-4, the J call TRBJ2-7; 7 positions match TRBD1. Trimming removed 5 bases from V and 3 bases from J; junction bases left unmatched: 7. This CDR3 is 14 amino acids long. CDR3 loop: CASSTYRDSYEQYF. The CDR3 nucleotides are TGTGCCAGCAGTACCTACCGGGACAGCTACGAGCAGTACTTC.

For this clonotype: Since a much larger clone is just one base distant, this may be a read error. J is TRBJ1-1 and V is TRBV7-2; D ambiguous. Per the germline V gene, CDR1 is SGHTA and CDR2 is FQGNSA. The CDR3 is made up of 13 amino acids. CDR3 sequence: CAGSQIGNTEAFF. The CDR3 DNA reads TGTGCCGGCAGCCAAATAGGGAACACTGAAGCTTTCTTT.

This clonotype was counted between two and nine times. The chain combines TRBV6-6 with TRBJ2-1; 8 positions agree with TRBD1. The germline gives CDR1 MNHNY, CDR2 SVGAGI (reference sequence). J was trimmed by 4 bases and V by 0 bases; bases with no gene match: 8. The CDR3 runs 17 residues. The DNA for the CDR3 is TGTGCCAGCAGTTACTCGTTGGCGGACAGGGATTACAATGAGCAGTTCTTC. This translates into CASSYSLADRDYNEQFF.

The CDR3 nucleotides are TGTGCCAGCAGCCCCTGGACAGGGCCACAAGAGACCCAGTACTTC. It codes for CASSPWTGPQETQYF. V usage is TRBV7-6 and J usage is TRBJ2-4; 8 bases are shared with TRBD1. The DNA end is more similar to TRBJ2-5, so the J call may be wrong. The CDR3 is made up of 15 amino acids. Germline lookup yields CDR1 SGHVS and CDR2 FNYEAQ.

In the case of this clonotype: This may come from a read error, since a much larger clone is one base off. This chain joins TRBV7-9 and TRBJ2-2, with 7 bases identical to TRBD1. The CDR3 sequence is 15 residues long. The germline V gene encodes CDR1 SEHNR and CDR2 FQNEAQ (reference sequence). The trim removed 5 bases at V and 0 bases at J, leaving 3 bases unmatched. The CDR3 here is CASSAGTANTGELFF. In nucleotides, the CDR3 is TGTGCCAGCAGCGCCGGGACAGCGAACACCGGGGAGCTGTTTTTT. The full variable domain, in which reference TRBV7-9 and TRBJ2-2 provide the parts outside the CDR3, is DTGVSQNPRHKITKRGQNVTFRCDPISEHNRLYWYRQTLGQGPEFLTYFQNEAQLEKSRLLSDRFSAERPKGSFSTLEIQRTEQGDSAMYLCASSAGTANTGELFFGEGSRLTVL.

There are many counts of this clonotype. V gene TRBV15 combines with J gene TRBJ2-5; D gene ambiguous. CDR3 size: 15 residues. Per germline, CDR1 LNHNV and CDR2 YYDKDF (reference sequence). The germline V and J ends were trimmed by 3 bases and 0 bases, with 11 bases remaining between them. The CDR3 protein is CATSSDLSDQETQYF. Written as DNA, the CDR3 is TGTGCCACCAGCAGCGACCTGTCGGACCAAGAGACCCAGTACTTC.

The chain couples TRBV9 to TRBJ2-7; D gene unclear. Per germline, CDR1 SGDLS and CDR2 YYNGEE. CDR3 length: 14 residues. V lost 4 bases to trimming and J lost 0 bases, with 11 bases between them. CDR3 residues: CASSPEVNSYEQYF. The CDR3 DNA reads as TGTGCCAGCAGCCCAGAGGTCAACTCCTACGAGCAGTACTTC.

This clonotype was seen a few times. CDR3 residues: CASSLPGPVFFEQYF. The CDR3 nucleotides read TGTGCCAGCAGCTTACCAGGACCGGTCTTCTTCGAGCAGTACTTC. This sequence joins TRBV7-2 and TRBJ2-7; D unresolved. This CDR3 has 15 residues. V was pared by 2 bases and J by 6 bases, with 17 bases between. CDR1 is SGHTA, CDR2 FQGNSA, per germline.

This rearrangement joins TRBV4-1 to TRBJ2-2, with TRBD1 matching over 7 bases. Germline loops: CDR1 MGHRA, CDR2 YSYEKL. Trimming at V came to 6 bases and at J to 3 bases, leaving 10 bases not matched to a gene. The CDR3 has 16 amino acids. CDR3 region: CASSPARGLHTGELFF. Here the CDR3 DNA reads TGCGCCAGCAGTCCGGCGAGGGGGCTTCACACCGGGGAGCTGTTTTTT.

This clonotype occurred many times. V is TRBV2 and J is TRBJ2-6; D not certain. This CDR3 is built from 14 residues. Germline assignment: CDR1 SNHLY and CDR2 FYNNEI. The V end was cut by 6 bases, the J end by 0 bases, with 6 bases between. The CDR3 DNA sequence: TGTGCCAGCAGGGACGTCTCTGGGGCCAACGTCCTGACTTTC. This gives the protein CASRDVSGANVLTF. Using reference TRBV2 and TRBJ2-6 for the parts outside the CDR3, the full variable domain is EPEVTQTPSHQVTQMGQEVILRCVPISNHLYFYWYRQILGQKVEFLVSFYNNEISEKSEIFDDQFSVERPDGSNFTLKIRSTKLEDSAMYFCASRDVSGANVLTFGAGSRLTVL.

The chain has TRBV9 and TRBJ2-2; D is unresolved. V lost 4 bases, J lost 7 bases, and 11 bases lay in between. The CDR3 length is 13 residues. CDR1 and CDR2 from the germline V gene are SGDLS and YYNGEE. The CDR3 DNA reads TGTGCCAGCAGCCCCCCCTACAACGGGGAGCTGTTTTTT. This sequence encodes CASSPPYNGELFF.

The chain couples TRBV28 to TRBJ2-1; D not resolved. The CDR3 length is 12 residues. Germline V gives CDR1 MDHEN, CDR2 SYDVKM. Trimming shortened V by 6 bases and J by 5 bases, and 8 bases separated the two germline ends. The CDR3 sequence: CASRNRNNEQFF. CDR3 DNA: TGTGCCAGCAGGAACCGGAACAATGAGCAGTTCTTC.